This T cell receptor (beta chain) derives from a study of regulatory T cells in long-lasting Graves disease. This clonotype has just a few counts. Time point reported: newly diagnosed GD, antithyroid drugs for less than 3 months. The TCR library used RNA extracted from PBMCs. Germline CDR1 reads MNHNS; CDR2 reads SASEGT. Trimming removed 7 bases from V and 2 bases from J, with 18 bases in between. This CDR3 has 15 amino acids. Arm-PCR of CDR3 regions and iRepertoire HTBI primers were the basis on which TCR beta libraries were built. As originally analysed: The samples included 60 to 75 TRBV and approximately 15 TRBJ segments. TCRdb redid the calling of the multiplex PCR reads with MiXCR, one entry per CDR3 protein. The V and J calls were not made by the authors but by TCRdb's processing. This table holds about 350,000 distinct CDR3 sequences, over 15% found once. The same sample was also used in a study of T cells in Graves' hyperthyroidism and ophthalmopathy.

The receptor was derived from a man between 35 and 55 years old with Graves disease. The sample here was peripheral blood mononuclear cells (PBMCs), taken at new diagnosis, from a patient treated with antithyroid drugs. V and J are TRBV6-1 and TRBJ2-7; possible D gene TRBD1, 6 bases. The CDR3 reads CASTGEGDGTYEQYF. In nucleotides, the CDR3 is TGTGCCAGCACCGGCGAGGGGGACGGGACCTACGAGCAGTACTTC.